Sequencing of this TCR beta chain was carried out in a study of blood T cells in healthy people across ages. Study-level points and caveats: Estimates drawn from one million T cells were deemed to understate diversity. Per million T cells, TCR beta diversity dropped roughly linearly as age increased.

The CDR3 is made up of 13 amino acids. Germline assignment: CDR1 MGHDK and CDR2 SYGVNS. Trimming cost V 5 bases and J 1 base, with 5 bases left between them. A sample-barcoded 5' primer and a J-beta primer mix were used in a second PCR of roughly 6 to 11 cycles. One entry per CDR3 protein results from TCRdb running MiXCR on the 5' RACE reads. The table has 500,000 to 550,000 distinct CDR3 sequences, 24% seen once. This clonotype was picked up a small number of times. Its specificity is not known. These data were likewise used in another study, on T cells of mothers and their children.

The chain recombines TRBV25-1 with TRBJ2-2, with D uncertain. The specimen was blood. The receptor was isolated from a boy between 5 and 17 years old in good health. The chain's CDR3 is CASSNRNTGELFF. For the CDR3, the DNA is TGTGCCAGCAGTAATAGGAACACCGGGGAGCTGTTTTTT.